A single sample is the source of the 28 T cell receptor beta chains below, sequenced in a study of regulatory T cells in long-lasting Graves disease. Library construction for TCR beta used iRepertoire HTBI primers and Arm-PCR of CDR3 regions. TCRdb analysed the multiplex PCR reads with MiXCR anew, one entry per CDR3 protein. The table includes 400,000 or so distinct CDR3 sequences, 20% to 25% detected once. The time point: persistent/refractory GD, antithyroid drugs over 5 years with positive TRAb. Scientists built the TCR library using RNA that was extracted from PBMCs. The source material was peripheral blood mononuclear cells (PBMCs), sampled when the disease was refractory, from a patient treated with antithyroid drugs. The source is a female donor with Graves disease.

This clonotype has more than one count but fewer than ten. The chain has TRBV14 and TRBJ2-5, with 7 positions matching TRBD1. The CDR3 runs 18 residues. Trimming at V came to 0 bases and at J to 5 bases, leaving 15 bases not matched to a gene. CDR1 and CDR2 from the germline V gene are SGHDN and FVKESK. The CDR3 nucleotides read TGTGCCAGCAGCCAAGATATCATCGGGACAGAGAGCCGGGAGACCCAGTACTTC. Translation gives CASSQDIIGTESRETQYF.

About this clonotype itself: At one boundary the junction diverges from the germline segment, which might be a read error. The V and J genes are TRBV7-8 and TRBJ2-5; 7 bases map to TRBD2. Per the germline V gene, CDR1 is SGHVS and CDR2 is FQNEAQ. The CDR3 consists of 20 residues. The CDR3 sequence: CASSPLATRTSQTKQGTQYF. CDR3 DNA sequence: TGTGCCAGCAGCCCACTAGCGACACGAACCAGTCAAACAAAACAAGGGACCCAGTACTTC.

In this sample, this clonotype turned up a few times. The chain uses TRBV18 and TRBJ1-3, with D uncertain. The CDR3 runs 16 residues. V lost 2 bases and J lost 0, with 11 bases in between. CDR1 and CDR2 from the germline V gene are KGHSH and LQKENI. CDR3 region: CASSPAGAVSGNTIYF. CDR3 DNA sequence: TGTGCCAGCTCACCAGCGGGCGCGGTCTCTGGAAACACCATATATTTT.

Notes on this clonotype: One base away lies a much larger clone, so this may be a sequencing read error. V gene TRBV30 combines with J gene TRBJ1-4; D not certain. Looked up from germline, CDR1 is GTSNPN and CDR2 is SVGIG (reference sequence). The CDR3 is 13 amino acids. CDR3 amino acids: CVWSVRRDEKLFF. The CDR3 DNA follows: TGTGTCTGGAGTGTGCGGAGGGATGAAAAACTGTTTTTT. Using reference TRBV30 and TRBJ1-4 for the parts outside the CDR3, the full variable domain is SQTIHQWPATLVQPVGSPLSLECTVEGTSNPNLYWYRQAAGRGLQLLFYSVGIGQISSEVPQNLSASRPQDRQFILSSKKLLLSDSGFYLCVWSVRRDEKLFFGSGTQLSVL.

The J gene is TRBJ2-4, the V gene TRBV10-3; 10 nucleotides match TRBD1. The CDR3 is made up of 14 amino acids. Trimming at V came to 6 bases and at J to 7 bases, leaving 6 bases not matched to a gene. Looked up from germline, CDR1 is ENHRY and CDR2 is SYGVKD. The CDR3 DNA follows: TGTGCCATCAGGCCGGGACAGGGGTCGAACATTCAGTACTTC. Protein product: CAIRPGQGSNIQYF.

The genes are TRBV5-1 and TRBJ2-7; D ambiguous. Between the trimmed V and J ends, which lost 1 base and 4 bases, there was a span of 9 bases. The CDR3 covers 13 residues. In germline, CDR1 is SGHRS, CDR2 YFSETQ. CDR3 DNA: TGCGCCAGCAGCTTGAGATTGGGGTACGAGCAGTACTTC. It yields the protein CASSLRLGYEQYF.

This chain uses TRBV11-2 with TRBJ2-3; 7 bases map to TRBD2. Trimming took 4 bases from V and 6 from J; bases not matched to a gene: 13. This CDR3 comprises 16 residues. Germline values: CDR1 SGHAT, CDR2 FQNNGV. For the CDR3, the DNA is TGTGCCAGCAGCTCGGGGCTAGCGGAATCTCTGGATACGCAGTATTTT. Its translation: CASSSGLAESLDTQYF.

The chain uses TRBV7-8 and TRBJ2-4, with D tentatively TRBD1 (6 bases). The CDR3 is made up of 17 amino acids. The germline V gene encodes CDR1 SGHVS and CDR2 FQNEAQ. The V gene lost 5 bases and the J gene lost 10 bases, with 27 bases spanning the gap. This CDR3 reads CASSPDGPITQGRIQYF. The CDR3 DNA follows: TGTGCCAGCAGCCCCGATGGGCCCATAACACAGGGTAGAATTCAGTACTTC. The variable domain in full, completed from reference TRBV7-8 and TRBJ2-4, reads GAGVSQSPRYKVAKRGQDVALRCDPISGHVSLFWYQQALGQGPEFLTYFQNEAQLDKSGLPSDRFFAERPEGSVSTLKIQRTQQEDSAVYLCASSPDGPITQGRIQYFGAGTRLSVL.

This clonotype was seen only a few times. This sequence joins TRBV7-2 and TRBJ2-2; D is uncertain. Looked up from germline, CDR1 is SGHTA and CDR2 is FQGNSA. Trimming cost V 3 bases and J 3 bases, with 14 bases left between them. The CDR3 consists of 16 residues. CDR3 in amino acids: CASSFLSAGDTGELFF. The CDR3, as DNA: TGTGCCAGCAGCTTTCTCAGCGCTGGAGACACCGGGGAGCTGTTTTTT.

This clonotype was detected ten times or more. The chain is built from TRBV28 and TRBJ2-7, with 8 bases aligning to TRBD2. With V trimmed by 1 base and J by 2 bases, 10 bases remained unmatched. This CDR3 has 17 amino acids. Germline CDR1 reads MDHEN; CDR2 reads SYDVKM. In nucleotides, the CDR3 is TGTGCCAGCAGTTTATACCCAGGAGGACTAGCAGCCTACGAGCAGTACTTC. Protein sequence: CASSLYPGGLAAYEQYF.

This chain links TRBV20-1 with TRBJ2-2; no clear D gene. The V and J ends lost 6 bases and 6 bases respectively, with 8 bases between them. Germline CDR1 and CDR2: DFQATT and SNEGSKA (reference sequence). This CDR3 comprises 11 residues. The CDR3 DNA sequence: TGCAGTGCAGGGTCTCCCGGGGAGCTGTTTTTT. Translating it yields CSAGSPGELFF.

The chain employs TRBV6-2 or TRBV6-3 and TRBJ1-5; a possible D gene is TRBD1 (5 bases). CDR1 is MNHEY and CDR2 is SVGEGT in the germline V gene. V lost 0 bases and J 3 bases, leaving 15 bases between the germline ends. This CDR3 spans 17 amino acids. The CDR3 DNA sequence: TGTGCCAGCAGTTACTCGAAATCCCGACAGAACAATCAGCCCCAGCATTTT. This encodes CASSYSKSRQNNQPQHF.

The sample holds a few counts of this clonotype. A much larger clone lies one base from this, so it may be a read error. The chain is built from TRBV11-2 and TRBJ2-7; D unclear. Per the germline V gene, CDR1 is SGHAT and CDR2 is FQNNGV. CDR3 length: 14 amino acids. CDR3 in DNA: TGTGCCAGCAGCCCATCCCGGCCGATTTACGAGCAGTGCTTC. Translating gives CASSPSRPIYEQCF.

This clonotype was observed a few times. The chain is built from TRBV20-1 and TRBJ2-2; 7 bases match TRBD2. With 4 bases clipped from V and 3 bases from J, the junction kept 8 bases outside the gene matches. The length of the CDR3 is 15 residues. Germline CDR1 DFQATT, CDR2 SNEGSKA (reference sequence). Here the CDR3 reads CSAKRLASDTGELFF. The CDR3 nucleotides are TGCAGTGCTAAAAGACTAGCCTCGGACACCGGGGAGCTGTTTTTT.

This clonotype was seen ten or more times. V gene TRBV10-3 combines with J gene TRBJ2-5; D is undetermined. Trimming took off 2 bases at V and 5 bases at J, with 3 bases between the two ends. Germline V gene sequence: CDR1 ENHRY, CDR2 SYGVKD. This CDR3 comprises 11 residues. The CDR3 nucleotides are TGTGCCATCAGTGAGAAGGAGACCCAGTACTTC. It codes for CAISEKETQYF.

The CDR3 protein is CASSIGLGSVYEQYF. As DNA, the CDR3 is TGTGCCAGTAGTATCGGCCTGGGTTCTGTCTACGAGCAGTACTTC. The chain combines TRBV19 with TRBJ2-7; no firm D call. V was pared by 3 bases and J by 3 bases, with 15 bases between. This CDR3 has 15 residues. Germline V gene data show CDR1 as LNHDA and CDR2 as SQIVND (reference sequence).

As DNA, the CDR3 is TGTGCCAGTACCCTGGACAGGGGGAACACTGAAGCTTTCTTT. Protein: CASTLDRGNTEAFF. V usage is TRBV19 and J usage is TRBJ1-1; 9 bases match TRBD1. CDR1 and CDR2 from the germline V gene are LNHDA and SQIVND (reference sequence). The V segment lost 7 bases and the J segment 1 base; nucleotides outside the gene matches: 4. The CDR3 length is 14 residues.

The chain combines TRBV9 with TRBJ2-2; the D is unclear. The V end lost 4 bases, the J end lost 5 bases, and 9 bases lay between the germline ends. The CDR3 is 13 residues long. The germline V gene encodes CDR1 SGDLS and CDR2 YYNGEE. The CDR3 here is CASSLSLTGELFF. For the CDR3, the DNA is TGTGCCAGCAGCCTTTCGTTGACCGGGGAGCTGTTTTTT.

This clonotype was recorded at least ten times. V and J are TRBV7-2 and TRBJ1-1; D is possibly TRBD1 (6 bases). CDR1 and CDR2 (germline): SGHTA, FQGNSA. Trimming stripped 3 bases from V and 0 bases from J, with 8 bases between. The CDR3 extends over 14 amino acids. DNA for the CDR3: TGTGCCAGCAGCTTTAACAGGGTGAACACTGAAGCTTTCTTT. Protein product: CASSFNRVNTEAFF.

In this sample, this clonotype turned up once. With a much larger clone just one base away, this may be a read error. The CDR3 loop reads CASSNRLQETQYF. For the CDR3, the DNA is TGTGCCAGCAGCAACAGGCTCCAAGAGACCCAGTACTTC. The V and J genes are TRBV11-2 and TRBJ2-5; tentative D call: TRBD1 (5 bases). In germline, CDR1 is SGHAT, CDR2 FQNNGV. This CDR3 has 13 amino acids. V lost 5 bases, J lost 1 base, and 8 bases lay in between.

This clonotype was seen repeatedly, ten times or more. This chain links TRBV30 with TRBJ1-2; maybe TRBD1 (5 bases). V lost 0 bases and J 0 bases, leaving 11 bases between the germline ends. The CDR3 has 15 amino acids. Germline CDR1 is GTSNPN and CDR2 is SVGIG (reference sequence). The CDR3 DNA sequence: TGTGCCTGGAGTGTACTAGGGGAGGCTAACTATGGCTACACCTTC. This gives the protein CAWSVLGEANYGYTF. Using reference TRBV30 and TRBJ1-2 for the parts outside the CDR3, the full variable domain is SQTIHQWPATLVQPVGSPLSLECTVEGTSNPNLYWYRQAAGRGLQLLFYSVGIGQISSEVPQNLSASRPQDRQFILSSKKLLLSDSGFYLCAWSVLGEANYGYTFGSGTRLTVV.

The chain recombines TRBV4-1 with TRBJ1-6; maybe TRBD1 (6 bases). V shed 0 bases and J shed 7 bases, with 10 bases lying between them. CDR1 and CDR2 from the germline V gene are MGHRA and YSYEKL. CDR3 length: 15 residues. CDR3 residues: CASSQEETGNSPLHF. The DNA of the CDR3 is TGCGCCAGCAGCCAAGAGGAGACAGGCAATTCACCCCTCCACTTT.

This clonotype was recorded at least ten times. The V and J genes are TRBV2 and TRBJ1-4; TRBD1 agrees at 7 bases. The germline V gene encodes CDR1 SNHLY and CDR2 FYNNEI. The ends lost 7 bases at V and 0 bases at J; junction bases unmatched: 11. The CDR3 runs to 17 residues. The CDR3 here is CASTGDRKKSTNEKLFF. The CDR3 coding sequence is TGTGCCAGCACCGGGGACAGAAAAAAGTCAACTAATGAAAAACTGTTTTTT.

This clonotype was seen at least ten times. This sequence joins TRBV12-3 or TRBV12-4 and TRBJ2-7; maybe TRBD2 (5 bases). V lost 5 bases and J 7 bases, leaving 9 bases between the germline ends. The CDR3 consists of 11 residues. In DNA form, the CDR3 reads TGTGCCAGCAGTAGACGCGGGGAGCAGTACTTC. Translating it yields CASSRRGEQYF.

The chain is built from TRBV6-1 and TRBJ2-7, with TRBD2 identical over 8 bases. In germline, CDR1 is MNHNS, CDR2 SASEGT. The CDR3 is 16 amino acids. V trimming: 5 bases; J trimming: 3 bases; junction bases outside the gene matches: 12. Here the CDR3 DNA reads TGTGCCAGCAGTCCCTCCGGGGTAGCGGGGAGCTACGAGCAGTACTTC. It codes for CASSPSGVAGSYEQYF.

This sequence joins TRBV30 and TRBJ2-3, with a possible D match to TRBD2 (6 bases). Germline V gives CDR1 GTSNPN, CDR2 SVGIG (reference sequence). V shed 1 base and J shed 2 bases, with 13 bases lying between them. This CDR3 spans 15 amino acids. This chain's CDR3 is CAWSGGTLFTDTQYF. The CDR3, as DNA: TGTGCCTGGAGTGGGGGGACTCTCTTCACAGATACGCAGTATTTT.

This clonotype appeared a few times. The J gene is TRBJ2-7, the V gene TRBV7-2, with D possibly TRBD2 on 7 matching bases. V was clipped by 5 bases and J by 6 bases, with 17 bases between them. The CDR3 length is 14 residues. The germline V gene encodes CDR1 SGHTA and CDR2 FQGNSA. The CDR3: CASSLVKGGIEQYF. CDR3 in DNA: TGTGCCAGCAGCCTAGTGAAGGGGGGGATCGAGCAGTACTTC.

This clonotype was observed a few times. The chain uses TRBV5-1 and TRBJ2-5, with unresolved D. The CDR3 has 14 amino acids. With 2 bases removed from V and 2 bases from J, the gap between germline ends came to 10 bases. CDR1 is SGHRS, CDR2 YFSETQ, per germline. This CDR3 reads CASSFITRQETQYF. The CDR3 region has the DNA TGCGCCAGCAGCTTTATTACTCGGCAAGAGACCCAGTACTTC.